The entry below describes one TCR beta chain. The data were taken from a study of blood T cell repertoires in COVID-19. CDR1 and CDR2 (germline): LGHDT, YNNKEL (reference sequence). V lost 1 base and J lost 0; bases outside the gene matches: 6. The CDR3 extends over 17 amino acids. Produced via immunoSEQ multiplex PCR; TCRdb's table is partial and in-frame only. Of 150,000 or so clones in the sample, 87% are singletons; the top ten hold 7% to 7.5%. Material: PBMCs or T cells enriched from blood (not recorded which). The genes are TRBV3-1 (or the pseudogene TRBV3-2) and TRBJ2-1; 7 bases are shared with TRBD1. The source of this sequence is a woman between 50 and 59 years old who had recovered from COVID-19. CDR3 loop: CASSQGTGRSSYNEQFF. The CDR3, as DNA: TGTGCCAGCAGCCAAGGGACAGGCAGGAGCTCCTACAATGAGCAGTTCTTC.